The 2 T cell receptor beta chains in this list originate from one sample, sequenced in a study of cytomegalovirus exposure and HLA in healthy donors. Both 60 Vbeta primers and 13 Jbeta primers went into the PCR. Measured with immunoSEQ multiplex PCR; TCRdb has only the in-frame clones, and not every one. Reported are tens of thousands of clones; the ten largest clones contain 1.1%. The sample comprised PBMCs. These receptors were taken from a woman aged 30 to 39 in good health and CMV-seronegative.

The chain joins TRBV7-2 to TRBJ1-1, with 9 bases identical to TRBD1. J was trimmed by 4 bases and V by 4 bases; bases with no gene match: 7. The germline V gene has CDR1 SGHTA and CDR2 FQGNSA. The CDR3 has 15 amino acids. Here the CDR3 reads CASSYGRQGGTEAFF. The CDR3 coding sequence is TGTGCCAGCAGCTATGGGCGACAGGGGGGCACTGAAGCTTTCTTT.

The chain has TRBV29-1 and TRBJ2-1, with 10 bases fitting TRBD2. The junction had 7 bases not matched to a gene; V was cut back by 4 bases and J by 4 bases. The germline V gene encodes CDR1 SQVTM and CDR2 ANQGSEA. The CDR3 has 15 amino acids. The chain's CDR3 is CSVGASGRSYNEQFF. CDR3 bases: TGCAGCGTTGGGGCTAGCGGGAGATCTTACAATGAGCAGTTCTTC.